Listed below are T cell receptor beta chains from one sample, sequenced in a study of beta chain features in type 1 diabetes. Sequencing was performed with immunoSEQ multiplex PCR; in TCRdb, only in-frame clones are kept and a portion is missing. The sample lists roughly 230,000 clones; over 7.5% were seen once. Sample: naive CD4+ T cells from blood. Receptor source: a young woman in good health. Each CDR3 is given with its conserved first and last residue. Fields, in order: J gene, D gene, clone size, V gene, CDR3 protein, CDR3 DNA. A D gene is named only where the DNA matches it firmly. Clone size, where shown, is once, few, many, or a class for clones that have expanded.

TRBJ1-4 | NA | few | TRBV15 | CATSGGFSPNEKLFF | TGTGCCACCAGCGGCGGGTTCAGCCCCAATGAAAAACTGTTTTTT
TRBJ2-5 | TRBD1 | many | TRBV7-9 | CASSTGTGVPETQYF | TGTGCCAGCAGCACCGGGACAGGGGTACCAGAGACCCAGTACTTC
TRBJ1-1 | NA | few | TRBV29-1 | CSVRDSTEAFF | TGCAGCGTCCGGGACTCCACTGAAGCTTTCTTT
TRBJ1-1 | NA | NA | TRBV30 | CAWALTGNTEAFF | TGTGCCTGGGCGTTGACAGGGAACACTGAAGCTTTCTTT
TRBJ2-7 | NA | NA | TRBV6-5 | CASQRTRDYEQYF | TGTGCCAGCCAAAGGACCCGGGACTACGAGCAGTACTTC
TRBJ2-7 | TRBD2 | NA | TRBV6-6 | CASTQREGLYEQYF | TGTGCCAGCACTCAGCGGGAGGGCCTATACGAGCAGTACTTC
TRBJ1-4 | TRBD1 | few | TRBV2 | CASSEGTGTEKLFF | TGTGCCAGCAGTGAAGGGACAGGGACAGAAAAACTGTTTTTT
TRBJ1-2 | NA | few | TRBV7-2 | CASSLGARGAVRDGYTF | TGTGCCAGCAGCTTAGGTGCACGGGGGGCAGTCCGAGATGGCTACACCTTC
TRBJ2-5 | NA | NA | TRBV5-1 | CASSGEGRRVTQYF | TGCGCCAGCAGCGGCGAAGGAAGGCGGGTGACCCAGTACTTC
TRBJ1-2 | TRBD1 | few | TRBV19 | CASTPLPGQGADYTF | TGTGCCAGTACCCCGCTTCCTGGACAGGGGGCCGACTACACCTTC
TRBJ2-4 | NA | few | TRBV18 | CASSPRDKDRAQNIQYF | TGTGCCAGCTCACCACGGGACAAGGACCGCGCCCAAAACATTCAGTACTTC
TRBJ2-7 | NA | few | TRBV30 | CAWRAAGRSYEQYF | TGTGCCTGGAGAGCGGCAGGGAGGTCCTACGAGCAGTACTTC
TRBJ1-1 | TRBD1 | NA | TRBV12-5 | CASGFTGQGIVAFF | TGTGCTAGTGGTTTTACGGGACAGGGGATCGTGGCTTTCTTT
TRBJ2-7 | NA | NA | TRBV9 | CASSVGSTSYEQYF | TGTGCCAGCAGCGTAGGTAGCACCTCCTACGAGCAGTACTTC
TRBJ2-5 | TRBD1 | few | TRBV5-6 | CASSFGTATQETQYF | TGTGCCAGCAGCTTCGGGACAGCAACTCAAGAGACCCAGTACTTC
TRBJ2-7 | NA | few | TRBV11-2 | CASSPGVAKQYF | TGTGCCAGCAGCCCAGGGGTAGCAAAGCAGTACTTC
TRBJ2-1 | NA | NA | TRBV10-2 | CASARLAGFSYNEQFF | TGCGCCAGCGCTCGCCTCGCGGGGTTCAGTTACAATGAGCAGTTCTTC
TRBJ2-3 | NA | many | TRBV28 | CASRRDTQYF | TGTGCCAGCAGGCGAGATACGCAGTATTTT
TRBJ1-5 | NA | few | TRBV2 | CASRERELTGKGQPQHF | TGTGCCAGCAGAGAAAGGGAATTGACAGGAAAGGGTCAGCCCCAGCATTTT
TRBJ1-1 | NA | NA | TRBV20-1 | CSAAPGAEAFF | TGCAGTGCGGCGCCCGGAGCTGAAGCTTTCTTT
TRBJ2-7 | NA | NA | TRBV5-1 | CASSLSRDTYEQYF | TGCGCCAGCAGCTTGTCTCGGGATACCTACGAGCAGTACTTC